This T cell receptor beta chain stems from a study of T cells in Graves' hyperthyroidism and ophthalmopathy. The study, taken as a whole, reports: Most clonotypes expanded in the thyroid (above 0.001) were also present in blood.

The sample holds many counts of this clonotype. Its antigen is still unknown. There were TCR beta CDR3 regions amplified from RNA transcripts. First-round RT-PCR with HTBI primers amplified the TCR CDR3 region. In TCRdb, the multiplex PCR reads were re-called with MiXCR into one record per CDR3 protein. The sample yields fewer than 350,000 distinct CDR3 sequences, 15% to 20% seen once. Patients between 18 and 65 years old had hyperthyroidism, newly diagnosed and lasting under 2 months. On the basis of clinical symptoms, serum thyroxine and TRAb, thyroid ultrasound and orbital computed tomography, diagnoses were made. V gave up 4 bases and J gave up 2 bases; unmatched junction bases: 4. Germline V gene data show CDR1 as SGHTS and CDR2 as YDEGEE. CDR3 length equals 15 residues.

The chain joins TRBV5-8 to TRBJ2-5; 11 nucleotides align to TRBD2. The sequencing sample was made of blood. The TCR originated in a woman aged 45-65 years with Graves' hyperthyroidism. CDR3 DNA sequence: TGTGCCAGCAGCGGGGGACTAGCGGTACAAGAGACCCAGTACTTC. This codes for CASSGGLAVQETQYF.